The following is a TCR beta chain sequence with its context. The antigen is not known. Germline values: CDR1 DFQATT, CDR2 SNEGSKA (reference sequence). This CDR3 spans 13 amino acids. The sample originates from a study of monozygotic twins with inflammatory bowel disease. Study-level findings and limits: TCRbeta diversity (inverse Simpson) was lower in IBD patients than in healthy co-twins.

A template switching step added UMIs, each with a 6-nucleotide sample barcode. Using the 5' RACE reads, TCRdb records one entry per CDR3 protein without DNA. The table lists roughly 200,000 distinct CDR3 sequences. This receptor was identified in a human donor with ulcerative colitis or Crohn's disease, or a healthy co-twin of an affected twin (not recorded which). Sequenced: blood. The chain has TRBV20-1 and TRBJ1-2; TCRdb reports TRBD1, a call that lacks DNA to check it against. This chain's CDR3 is CSARDYQGYGYTF.